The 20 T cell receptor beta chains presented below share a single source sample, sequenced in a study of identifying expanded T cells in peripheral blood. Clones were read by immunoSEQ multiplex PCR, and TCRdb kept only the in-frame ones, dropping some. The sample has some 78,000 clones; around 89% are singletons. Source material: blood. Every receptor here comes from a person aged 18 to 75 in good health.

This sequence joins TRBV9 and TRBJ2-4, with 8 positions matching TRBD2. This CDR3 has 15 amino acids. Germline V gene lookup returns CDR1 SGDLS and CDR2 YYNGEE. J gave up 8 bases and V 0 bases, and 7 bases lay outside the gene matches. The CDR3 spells CASSVDPGGLDIQYF. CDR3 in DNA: TGTGCCAGCAGCGTAGACCCGGGGGGGCTTGACATTCAGTACTTC.

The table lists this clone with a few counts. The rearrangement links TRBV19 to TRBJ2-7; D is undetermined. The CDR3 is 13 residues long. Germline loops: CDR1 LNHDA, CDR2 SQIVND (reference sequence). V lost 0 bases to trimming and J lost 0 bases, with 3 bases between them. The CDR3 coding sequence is TGTGCCAGTAGTATAGACAGCTCCTACGAGCAGTACTTC. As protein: CASSIDSSYEQYF.

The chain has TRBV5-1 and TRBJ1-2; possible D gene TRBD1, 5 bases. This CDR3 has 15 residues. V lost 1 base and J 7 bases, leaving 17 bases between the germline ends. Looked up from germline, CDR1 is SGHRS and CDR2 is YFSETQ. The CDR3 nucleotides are TGCGCCAGCAGCTTGACAAGTTTGGAGGGGTCTGGCTACACCTTC. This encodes CASSLTSLEGSGYTF.

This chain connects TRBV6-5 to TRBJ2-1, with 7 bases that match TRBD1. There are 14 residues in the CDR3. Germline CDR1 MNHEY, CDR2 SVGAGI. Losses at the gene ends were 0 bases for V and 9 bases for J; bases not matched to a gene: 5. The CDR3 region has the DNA TGTGCCAGCAGTTACTCGACGACAGGGAGTGAGCAGTTCTTC. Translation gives CASSYSTTGSEQFF.

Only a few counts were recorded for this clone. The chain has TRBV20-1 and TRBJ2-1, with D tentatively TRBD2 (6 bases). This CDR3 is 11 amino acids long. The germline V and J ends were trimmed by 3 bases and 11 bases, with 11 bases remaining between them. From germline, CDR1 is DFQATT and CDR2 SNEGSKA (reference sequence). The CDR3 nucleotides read TGCAGTGCTAGTGGCGCGGGGAAGCAGTTCTTC. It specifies CSASGAGKQFF.

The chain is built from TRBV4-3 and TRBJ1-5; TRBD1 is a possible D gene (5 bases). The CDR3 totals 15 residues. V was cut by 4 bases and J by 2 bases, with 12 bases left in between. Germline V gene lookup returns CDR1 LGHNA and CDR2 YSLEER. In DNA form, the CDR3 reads TGCGCCAGCAGCCTCAGTTGGGGCGGCAATCAGCCCCAGCATTTT. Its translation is CASSLSWGGNQPQHF.

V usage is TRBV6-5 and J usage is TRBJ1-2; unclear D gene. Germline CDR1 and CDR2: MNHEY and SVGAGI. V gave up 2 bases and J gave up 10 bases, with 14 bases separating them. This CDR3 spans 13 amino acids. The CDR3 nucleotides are TGTGCCAGCAGTTACCAGGACCTTGAGACCTACACCTTC. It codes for CASSYQDLETYTF.

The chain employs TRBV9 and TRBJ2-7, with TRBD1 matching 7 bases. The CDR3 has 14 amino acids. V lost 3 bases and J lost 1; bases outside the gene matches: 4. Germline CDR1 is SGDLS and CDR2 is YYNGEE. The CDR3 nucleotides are TGTGCCAGCAGCGACCGGGACAGTTCCTACGAGCAGTACTTC. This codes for CASSDRDSSYEQYF. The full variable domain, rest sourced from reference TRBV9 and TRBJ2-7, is DSGVTQTPKHLITATGQRVTLRCSPRSGDLSVYWYQQSLDQGLQFLIQYYNGEERAKGNILERFSAQQFPDLHSELNLSSLELGDSALYFCASSDRDSSYEQYFGPGTRLTVT.

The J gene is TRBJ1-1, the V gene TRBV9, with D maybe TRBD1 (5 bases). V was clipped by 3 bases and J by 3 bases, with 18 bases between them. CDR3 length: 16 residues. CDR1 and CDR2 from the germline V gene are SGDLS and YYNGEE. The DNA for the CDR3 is TGTGCCAGCAGCGGAAGACGGGACCGCGGTGACACTGAAGCTTTCTTT. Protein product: CASSGRRDRGDTEAFF.

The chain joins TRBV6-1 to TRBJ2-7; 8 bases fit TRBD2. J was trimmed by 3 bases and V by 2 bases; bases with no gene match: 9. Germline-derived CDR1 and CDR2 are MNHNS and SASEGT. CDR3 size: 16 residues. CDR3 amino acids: CASSERSGDTYYEQYF. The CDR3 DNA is TGTGCCAGCAGTGAACGTAGCGGGGACACCTACTACGAGCAGTACTTC.

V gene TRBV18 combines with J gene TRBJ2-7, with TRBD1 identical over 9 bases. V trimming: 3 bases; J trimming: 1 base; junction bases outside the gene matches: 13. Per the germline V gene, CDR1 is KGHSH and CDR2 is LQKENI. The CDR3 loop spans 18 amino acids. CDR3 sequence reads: CASSPYPGTGLGSYEQYF. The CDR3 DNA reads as TGTGCCAGCTCACCCTACCCCGGGACAGGGCTGGGGTCCTACGAGCAGTACTTC.

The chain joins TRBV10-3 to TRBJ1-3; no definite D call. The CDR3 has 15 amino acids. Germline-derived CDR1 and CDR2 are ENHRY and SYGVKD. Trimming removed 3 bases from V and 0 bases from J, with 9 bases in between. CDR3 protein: CAISDSRSSGNTIYF. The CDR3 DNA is TGTGCCATCAGTGACAGTCGAAGCTCTGGAAACACCATATATTTT.

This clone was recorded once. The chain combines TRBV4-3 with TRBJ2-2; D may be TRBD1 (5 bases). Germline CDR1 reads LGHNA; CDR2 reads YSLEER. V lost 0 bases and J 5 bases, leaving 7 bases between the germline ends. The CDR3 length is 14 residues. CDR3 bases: TGCGCCAGCAGCCAAGAGACAGAGACCGGGGAGCTGTTTTTT. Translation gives CASSQETETGELFF.

CDR3 sequence: CASIPPGRGNTEAFF. The CDR3 bases are TGTGCCAGTATCCCCCCGGGGCGAGGGAACACTGAAGCTTTCTTT. The genes are TRBV19 and TRBJ1-1; the D gene is possibly TRBD1 (5 bases). The CDR3 has 15 amino acids. With 7 bases removed from V and 1 base from J, the gap between germline ends came to 16 bases. Germline CDR1 LNHDA, CDR2 SQIVND (reference sequence). The full variable domain, with the rest looked up from reference TRBV19 and TRBJ1-1, is DGGITQSPKYLFRKEGQNVTLSCEQNLNHDAMYWYRQDPGQGLRLIYYSQIVNDFQKGDIAEGYSVSREKKESFPLTVTSAQKNPTAFYLCASIPPGRGNTEAFFGQGTRLTVV.

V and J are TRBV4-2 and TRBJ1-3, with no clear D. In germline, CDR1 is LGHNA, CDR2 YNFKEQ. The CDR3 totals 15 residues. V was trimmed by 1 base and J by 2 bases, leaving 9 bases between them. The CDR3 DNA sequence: TGTGCCAGCAGCCAAGCGGGAGGGACTGGAAACACCATATATTTT. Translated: CASSQAGGTGNTIYF.

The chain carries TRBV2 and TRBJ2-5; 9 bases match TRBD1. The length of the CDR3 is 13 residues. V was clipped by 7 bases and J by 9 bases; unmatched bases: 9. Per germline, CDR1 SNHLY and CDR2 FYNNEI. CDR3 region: CASKGQGFRAQYF. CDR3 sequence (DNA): TGTGCCAGCAAGGGACAGGGATTTCGGGCCCAGTACTTC.

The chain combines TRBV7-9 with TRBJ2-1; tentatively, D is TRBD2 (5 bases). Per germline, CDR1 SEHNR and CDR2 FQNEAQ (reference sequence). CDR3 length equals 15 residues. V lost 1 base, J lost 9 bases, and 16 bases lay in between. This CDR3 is CASSLGSTAEGEQFF. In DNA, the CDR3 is TGTGCCAGCAGCTTAGGCTCGACCGCAGAGGGTGAGCAGTTCTTC.

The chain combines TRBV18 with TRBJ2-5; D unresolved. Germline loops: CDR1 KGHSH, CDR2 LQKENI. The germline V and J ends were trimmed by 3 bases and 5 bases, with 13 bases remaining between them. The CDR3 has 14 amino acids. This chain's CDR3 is CASSPDWSLETQYF. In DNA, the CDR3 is TGTGCCAGCTCACCTGACTGGTCCTTGGAGACCCAGTACTTC.

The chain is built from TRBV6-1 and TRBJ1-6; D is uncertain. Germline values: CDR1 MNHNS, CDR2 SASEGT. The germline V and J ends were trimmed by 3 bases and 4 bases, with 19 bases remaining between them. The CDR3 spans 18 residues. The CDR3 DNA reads TGTGCCAGCAGTGAGCGGCCAGACACCGGGGTTTATAATTCACCCCTCCACTTT. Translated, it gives CASSERPDTGVYNSPLHF.

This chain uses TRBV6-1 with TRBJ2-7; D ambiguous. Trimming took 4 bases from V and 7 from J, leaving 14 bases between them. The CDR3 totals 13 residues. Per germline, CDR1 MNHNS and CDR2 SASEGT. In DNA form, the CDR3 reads TGTGCCAGCAGTGGGAGTCAATCCGGGGAGCAGTACTTC. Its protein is CASSGSQSGEQYF.